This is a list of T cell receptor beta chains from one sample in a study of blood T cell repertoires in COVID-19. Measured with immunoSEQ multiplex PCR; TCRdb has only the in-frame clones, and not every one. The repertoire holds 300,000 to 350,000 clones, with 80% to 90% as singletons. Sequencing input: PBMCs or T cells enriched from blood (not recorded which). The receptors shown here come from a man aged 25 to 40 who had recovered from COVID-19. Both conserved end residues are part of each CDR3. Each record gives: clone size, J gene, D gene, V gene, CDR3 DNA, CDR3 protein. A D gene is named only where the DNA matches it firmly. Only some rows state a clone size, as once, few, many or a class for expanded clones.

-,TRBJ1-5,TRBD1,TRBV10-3,TGTGCCATCAGTGAAACAGGGGGACTATCTCCCCAGCATTTT,CAISETGGLSPQHF
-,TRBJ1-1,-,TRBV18,TGTGCCAGCTCACCACCGGCACAGAACACTGAAGCTTTCTTT,CASSPPAQNTEAFF
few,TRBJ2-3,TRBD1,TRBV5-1,TGCGCCAGCAGCGAGGGGACAGGGGTCGGGCTAAGCACAGATACGCAGTATTTT,CASSEGTGVGLSTDTQYF
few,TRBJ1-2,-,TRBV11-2,TGTGCCAGCAGCTTAGATCTCAGCTATGGCTACACCTTC,CASSLDLSYGYTF
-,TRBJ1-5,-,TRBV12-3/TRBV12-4,TGTGCCAGCAGTTTCAATCCCAATCAGCCCCAGCATTTT,CASSFNPNQPQHF
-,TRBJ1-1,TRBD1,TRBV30,TGTGCCTGGAGTGTGGCAGGGGGCCCGAACACTGAAGCTTTCTTT,CAWSVAGGPNTEAFF
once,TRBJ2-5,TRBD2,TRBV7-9,TGTGCCAGCAGCTTAGGAGGCGGGGGAGACGAAGAGACCCAGTACTTC,CASSLGGGGDEETQYF
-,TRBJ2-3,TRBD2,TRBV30,TGTGCCTGGAGCAGCCTAGCGGCGACAGATACGCAGTATTTT,CAWSSLAATDTQYF
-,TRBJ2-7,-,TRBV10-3,TGTGCCATCAGTGACCTACAGGGACAAAGCTCCTACGAGCAGTACTTC,CAISDLQGQSSYEQYF
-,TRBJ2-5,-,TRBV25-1,TGTGCCAGCAGTGCGTCTAGCGCAGAGACCCAGTACTTC,CASSASSAETQYF
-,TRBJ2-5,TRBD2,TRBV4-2,TGTGCCAGCAGGCTGGGACTAGCATTCGAAGAGACCCAGTACTTC,CASRLGLAFEETQYF
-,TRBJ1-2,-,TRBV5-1,TGCGCCAGCAGCCTCAACAGGGCGTTGGGCTATGGCTACACCTTC,CASSLNRALGYGYTF
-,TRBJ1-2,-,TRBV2,TGTGCCAGCAGCGAGGACAGCTATGGCTACACCTTC,CASSEDSYGYTF
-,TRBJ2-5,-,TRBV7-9,TGTGCCAGCAGACCCGAGACAGGTTCCAAGACCCAGTACTTC,CASRPETGSKTQYF
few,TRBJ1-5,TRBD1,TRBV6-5,TGTGCCAGCAGTTCACAGGGGGGAGCTGAGCCCCAGCATTTT,CASSSQGGAEPQHF
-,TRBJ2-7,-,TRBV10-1,TGCGCCAGCAGTGAGTCGGGGGGATGGTTGCGGTACTTC,CASSESGGWLRYF
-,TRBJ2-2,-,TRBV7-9,TGTGCCAGCAGCTTAAGCATTGGCGGGGAGCTGTTTTTT,CASSLSIGGELFF
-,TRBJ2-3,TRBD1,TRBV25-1,TGTGCCAGCAGTGGCCTGTCCCGGGACAGGGTCTCAGATACGCAGTATTTT,CASSGLSRDRVSDTQYF
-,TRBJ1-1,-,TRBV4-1,TGCGCCAGCAGCCAAGATGCCCAGCGTTTGACTGAAGCTTTCTTT,CASSQDAQRLTEAFF
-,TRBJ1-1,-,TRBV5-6,TGTGCCAGCAGCTCCGTTCGGGGGATGAACACTGAAGCTTTCTTT,CASSSVRGMNTEAFF
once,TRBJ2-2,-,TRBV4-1,TGCGCCAGCAGCCAGCCCGGGAGAAACGGGGAGCTGTTTTTT,CASSQPGRNGELFF
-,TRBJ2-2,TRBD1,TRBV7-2,TGTGCCAGCACCGGCGGGGACAGGGGACCGAACACCGGGGAGCTGTTTTTT,CASTGGDRGPNTGELFF
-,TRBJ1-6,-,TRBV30,TGTGCCTGGAGTGAACTTTACAGGGACAATTCACCCCTCCACTTT,CAWSELYRDNSPLHF
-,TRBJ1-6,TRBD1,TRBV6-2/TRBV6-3,TGTGCCAGCAGCGAAGGGACAGGGGCTAATTCACCCCTCCACTTT,CASSEGTGANSPLHF
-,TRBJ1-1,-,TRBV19,TGTGCCAGTAGTTCCGACAGGAACACTGAAGCTTTCTTT,CASSSDRNTEAFF
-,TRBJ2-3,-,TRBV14,TGTGCCAGCAGCCATGACCGGGCGGGGTTGACAGATACGCAGTATTTT,CASSHDRAGLTDTQYF
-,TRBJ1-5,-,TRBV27,TGTGCCAGCAGTTTATCCAAACTCGGTCAGCCCCAGCATTTT,CASSLSKLGQPQHF
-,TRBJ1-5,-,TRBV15,TGTGCCACCAGCAGAGATTATGGGCCCCAGCCCCAGCATTTT,CATSRDYGPQPQHF
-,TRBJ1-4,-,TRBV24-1,TGTGCCACCAGTGACGCCATCGGGAAACTGTTTTTT,CATSDAIGKLFF
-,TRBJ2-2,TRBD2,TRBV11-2,TGTGCCAGCAGCATAACTAGCGGGGGGACCGGGGAGCTGTTTTTT,CASSITSGGTGELFF
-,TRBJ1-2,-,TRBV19,TGTGCCAGTACCCAAGGGACACCACCTAACTATGGCTACACCTTC,CASTQGTPPNYGYTF
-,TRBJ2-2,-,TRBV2,TGTGCCAGCGGACTACAGGGGTACGGGGTCAGCGGGGAGCTGTTTTTT,CASGLQGYGVSGELFF
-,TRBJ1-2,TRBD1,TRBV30,TGTGCCTGGAGTCTCGGACAGGGGGCCCGATCCTCCTATGGCTACACCTTC,CAWSLGQGARSSYGYTF
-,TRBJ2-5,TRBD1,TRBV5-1,TGCGCCAGCAGCTCGACAGGGGGTAGCAGGTTTCAGTACTTC,CASSSTGGSRFQYF
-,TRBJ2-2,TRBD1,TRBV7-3,TGTGCCAGCAGTCTAGGGACAGGGAACACCGGGGAGCTGTTTTTT,CASSLGTGNTGELFF
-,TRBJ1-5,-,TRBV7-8,TGTGCCAGCAGCTTAGAGTCCAGGGATCAGCCCCAGCATTTT,CASSLESRDQPQHF
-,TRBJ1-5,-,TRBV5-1,TGCGCCAGCAGCCCCCCCAGGTCTGCCCAGCATTTT,CASSPPRSAQHF
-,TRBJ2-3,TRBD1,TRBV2,TGTGCCAGCATTCCGGACAGGGCAGATACGCAGTATTTT,CASIPDRADTQYF
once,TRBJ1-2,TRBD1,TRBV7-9,TGTGCCAGCAGCCCCCCCGGACAGGAACTTTATGGCTACACCTTC,CASSPPGQELYGYTF
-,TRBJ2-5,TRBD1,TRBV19,TGTGCCAGTAGTACCTCTTGGACAGGGGACATGCAAAAGACCCAGTACTTC,CASSTSWTGDMQKTQYF
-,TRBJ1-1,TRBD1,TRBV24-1,TGTGCCACCAGTGATACACGCAGGGGGGCAACTGAAGCTTTCTTT,CATSDTRRGATEAFF
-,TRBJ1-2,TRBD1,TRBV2,TGTGCCAGCATCACCCCGGGACAGACTAACTATGGCTACACCTTC,CASITPGQTNYGYTF
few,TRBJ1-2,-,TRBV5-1,TGCGCCAGCAGCTTGGGTGGGAGAACGGGCTCTGGAGGCTACACCTTC,CASSLGGRTGSGGYTF
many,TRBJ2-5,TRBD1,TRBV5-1,TGCGCCAGCAGCTTGGCCGGGACAGGGGAGACCCAGTACTTC,CASSLAGTGETQYF
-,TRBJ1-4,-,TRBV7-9,TGTGCCAGCAGCTCGATGTGGGGCTTGGGGACTAATGAAAAACTGTTTTTT,CASSSMWGLGTNEKLFF
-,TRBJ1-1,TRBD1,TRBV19,TGTGCCAGTAGTATATACTCAGGGGGGACTGAAGCTTTCTTT,CASSIYSGGTEAFF
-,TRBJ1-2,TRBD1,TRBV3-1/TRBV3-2,TGTGCCAGCAGTCGTACAGGGGACTATGGCTACACCTTC,CASSRTGDYGYTF
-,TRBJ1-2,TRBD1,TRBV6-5,TGTGCCAGCAGTTCGGTCCGGGACAGGGGGTCGGGCTACACCTTC,CASSSVRDRGSGYTF
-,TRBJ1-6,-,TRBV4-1,TGCGCCAGCAGCCAAGAAAAGCCGGTCTATAATTCACCCCTCCACTTT,CASSQEKPVYNSPLHF
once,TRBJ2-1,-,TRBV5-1,TGCGCCAGTGATAAGGGGTCCCCCTACAATGAGCAGTTCTTC,CASDKGSPYNEQFF
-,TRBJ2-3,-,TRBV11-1,TGTGCCAGCAGCCTGACGACATATTACACAGATACGCAGTATTTT,CASSLTTYYTDTQYF
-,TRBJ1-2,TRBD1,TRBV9,TGTGCCAGCAGCTTTGGACAGGGGAACTATGGCTACACCTTC,CASSFGQGNYGYTF
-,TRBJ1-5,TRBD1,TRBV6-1,TGTGCCAGCAGTGAAGGGGTGACAGGGGTGCAGAGACCCCAGCATTTT,CASSEGVTGVQRPQHF
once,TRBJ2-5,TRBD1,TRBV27,TGTGCCAGCAGTCATATAAAGACGCCGGGACAGGGGGGACAGACCCAGTACTTC,CASSHIKTPGQGGQTQYF
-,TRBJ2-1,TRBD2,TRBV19,TGTGCCAGTACCTCTACCCTGACTAGCGGGGGACCATATTACAATGAGCAGTTCTTC,CASTSTLTSGGPYYNEQFF
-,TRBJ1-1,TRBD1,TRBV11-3,TGTGCCAGCAGCCGAACAGGGGGAACTGAAGCTTTCTTT,CASSRTGGTEAFF
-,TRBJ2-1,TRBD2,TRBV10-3,TGTGCCATCCGCGGCGGGGGGTCCCAATACAATGAGCAGTTCTTC,CAIRGGGSQYNEQFF